This paragraph reports one TCR beta chain. The antigen is not known. The assay was immunoSEQ multiplex PCR, and TCRdb's table has in-frame clones only and misses some. The sample shows more than 70,000 clones, around 90% of them seen only once. The data derive from a study of PD-1 blockade in classical Hodgkin lymphoma. Broader study findings: Patients newly diagnosed and complete responders had comparable baseline diversity.

The CDR3 has 14 amino acids. V lost 0 bases, J lost 3 bases, and 2 bases stayed unmatched. Germline-derived CDR1 and CDR2 are SGHNT and YYREEE (reference sequence). Each and every patient relapsed after autologous stem cell transplantation, and patients got differing brentuximab vedotin exposure. Complete response, partial response or progressive disease were the best responses. This sequence was found in a human donor with classical Hodgkin lymphoma. The specimen comprised peripheral blood mononuclear cells (PBMCs), sampled before the second cycle of nivolumab. The rearrangement uses TRBV5-4 and TRBJ2-7; 8 bases fit TRBD2. The CDR3 protein is CASSLAGGLYEQYF. The CDR3 nucleotides are TGTGCCAGCAGCTTGGCGGGAGGGCTCTACGAGCAGTACTTC.